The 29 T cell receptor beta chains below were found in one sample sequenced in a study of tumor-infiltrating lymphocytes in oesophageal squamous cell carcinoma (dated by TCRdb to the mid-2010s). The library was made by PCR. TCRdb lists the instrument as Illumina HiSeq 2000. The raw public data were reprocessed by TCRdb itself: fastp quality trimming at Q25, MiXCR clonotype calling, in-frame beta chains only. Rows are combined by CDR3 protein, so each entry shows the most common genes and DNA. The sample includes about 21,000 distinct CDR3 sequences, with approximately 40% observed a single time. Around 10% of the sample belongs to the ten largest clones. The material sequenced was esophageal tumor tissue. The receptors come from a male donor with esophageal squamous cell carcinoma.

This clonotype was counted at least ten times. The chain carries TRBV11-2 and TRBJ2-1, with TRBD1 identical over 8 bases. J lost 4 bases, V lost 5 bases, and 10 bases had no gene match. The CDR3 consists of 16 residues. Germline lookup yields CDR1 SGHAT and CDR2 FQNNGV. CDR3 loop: CASSTGRTGLYNEQFF. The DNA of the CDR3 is TGTGCCAGCAGCACTGGTCGGACAGGGCTGTACAATGAGCAGTTCTTC.

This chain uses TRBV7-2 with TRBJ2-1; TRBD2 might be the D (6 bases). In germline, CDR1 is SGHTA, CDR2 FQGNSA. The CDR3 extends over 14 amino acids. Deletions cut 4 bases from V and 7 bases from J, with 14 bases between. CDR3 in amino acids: CASSSAGGRNEQFF. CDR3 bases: TGTGCCAGCAGCTCAGCCGGGGGTCGTAATGAGCAGTTCTTC.

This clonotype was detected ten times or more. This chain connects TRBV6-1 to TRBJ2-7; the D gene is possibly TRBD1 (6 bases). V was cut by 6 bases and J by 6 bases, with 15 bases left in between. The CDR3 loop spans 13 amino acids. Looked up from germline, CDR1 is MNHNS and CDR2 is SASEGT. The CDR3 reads CASRPSGTSEQYF. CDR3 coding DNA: TGTGCCAGCAGGCCCTCCGGGACATCCGAGCAGTACTTC.

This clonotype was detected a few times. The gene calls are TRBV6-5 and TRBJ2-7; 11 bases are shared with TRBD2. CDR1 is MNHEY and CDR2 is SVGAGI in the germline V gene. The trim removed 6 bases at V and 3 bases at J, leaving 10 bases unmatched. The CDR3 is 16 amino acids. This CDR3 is CASRARATSGIYEQYF. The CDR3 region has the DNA TGTGCCAGCAGGGCGCGAGCGACTAGCGGGATCTACGAGCAGTACTTC.

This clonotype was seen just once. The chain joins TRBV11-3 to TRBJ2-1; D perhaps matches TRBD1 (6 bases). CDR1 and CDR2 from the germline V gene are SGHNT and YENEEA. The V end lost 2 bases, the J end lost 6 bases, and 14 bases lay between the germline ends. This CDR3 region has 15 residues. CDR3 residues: CASSLTSGQGNEQFF. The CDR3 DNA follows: TGTGCCAGCAGCTTAACCTCGGGACAAGGCAATGAGCAGTTCTTC.

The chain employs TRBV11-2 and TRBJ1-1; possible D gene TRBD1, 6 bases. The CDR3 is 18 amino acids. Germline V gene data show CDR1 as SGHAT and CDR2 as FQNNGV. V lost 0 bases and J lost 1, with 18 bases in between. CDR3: CASSLDLSRGLGNTEAFF. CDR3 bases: TGTGCCAGCAGCTTAGATCTTTCACGGGGGCTCGGGAACACTGAAGCTTTCTTT.

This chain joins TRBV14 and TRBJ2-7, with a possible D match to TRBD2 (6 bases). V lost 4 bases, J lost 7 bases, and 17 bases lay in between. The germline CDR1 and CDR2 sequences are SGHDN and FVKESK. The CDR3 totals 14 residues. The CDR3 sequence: CASSPLAEGYEQYF. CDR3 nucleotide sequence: TGTGCCAGCAGCCCCTTAGCGGAGGGGTATGAGCAGTACTTC. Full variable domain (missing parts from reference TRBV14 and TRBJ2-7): EAGVTQFPSHSVIEKGQTVTLRCDPISGHDNLYWYRRVMGKEIKFLLHFVKESKQDESGMPNNRFLAERTGGTYSTLKVQPAELEDSGVYFCASSPLAEGYEQYFGPGTRLTVT.

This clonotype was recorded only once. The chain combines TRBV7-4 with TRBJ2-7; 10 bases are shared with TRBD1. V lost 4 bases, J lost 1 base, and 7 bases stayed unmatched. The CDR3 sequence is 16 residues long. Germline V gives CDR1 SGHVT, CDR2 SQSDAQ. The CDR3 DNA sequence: TGTGCCAGCAGCTCGGTAAGGACAGGGGGTTCCTACGAGCAGTACTTC. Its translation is CASSSVRTGGSYEQYF.

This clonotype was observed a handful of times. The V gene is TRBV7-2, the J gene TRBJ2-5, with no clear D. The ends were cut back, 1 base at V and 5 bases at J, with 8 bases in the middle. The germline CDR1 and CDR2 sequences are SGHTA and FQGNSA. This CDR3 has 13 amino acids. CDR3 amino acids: CASSLVWTETQYF. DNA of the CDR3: TGTGCCAGCAGCTTAGTTTGGACGGAGACCCAGTACTTC.

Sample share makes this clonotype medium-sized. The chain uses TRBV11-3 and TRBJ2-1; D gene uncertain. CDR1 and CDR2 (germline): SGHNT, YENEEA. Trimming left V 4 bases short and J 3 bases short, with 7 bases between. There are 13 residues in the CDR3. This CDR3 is CASSSNSYNEQFF. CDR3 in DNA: TGTGCCAGCAGCTCAAACAGCTACAATGAGCAGTTCTTC.

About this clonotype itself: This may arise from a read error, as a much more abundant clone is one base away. In nucleotides, the CDR3 is TGCGCCAGCAGTGATTCGGGGGGGGACGAGCAGTTCTTC. It encodes CASSDSGGDEQFF. The rearrangement links TRBV10-1 to TRBJ2-1; 8 positions agree with TRBD2. Losses at the gene ends were 3 bases for V and 10 bases for J; bases not matched to a gene: 5. There are 13 residues in the CDR3. Germline CDR1 WNHNN, CDR2 SYGVQD (reference sequence).

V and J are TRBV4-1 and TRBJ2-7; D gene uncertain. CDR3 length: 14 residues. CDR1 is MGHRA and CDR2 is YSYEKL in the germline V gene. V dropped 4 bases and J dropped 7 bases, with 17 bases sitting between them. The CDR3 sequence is CASSLRNSYNEQYF. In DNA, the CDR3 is TGCGCCAGCAGCCTGCGGAACTCCTACAATGAGCAGTACTTC.

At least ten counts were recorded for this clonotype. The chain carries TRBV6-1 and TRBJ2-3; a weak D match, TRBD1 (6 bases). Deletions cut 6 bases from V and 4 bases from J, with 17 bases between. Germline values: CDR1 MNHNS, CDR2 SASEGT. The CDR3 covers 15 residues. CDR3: CASRPGQGAPDTQYF. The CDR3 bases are TGTGCCAGCAGACCGGGACAAGGTGCGCCAGATACGCAGTATTTT.

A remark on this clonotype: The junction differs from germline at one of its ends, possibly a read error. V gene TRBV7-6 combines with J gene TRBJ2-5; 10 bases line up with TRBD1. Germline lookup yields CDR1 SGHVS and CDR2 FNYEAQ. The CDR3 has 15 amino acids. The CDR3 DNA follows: TGTGCTAGCAGCTTAGGGGACAGGGGTTGGGAGACCCAGTACTTC. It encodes CASSLGDRGWETQYF.

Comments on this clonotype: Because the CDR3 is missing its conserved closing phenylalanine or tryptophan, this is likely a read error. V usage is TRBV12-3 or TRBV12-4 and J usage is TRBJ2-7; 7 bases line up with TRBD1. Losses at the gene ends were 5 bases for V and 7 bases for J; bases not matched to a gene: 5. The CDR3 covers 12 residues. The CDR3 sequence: CASSRQGREQYL. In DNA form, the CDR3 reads TGTGCCAGCAGTCGACAGGGTAGGGAGCAGTACTTA.

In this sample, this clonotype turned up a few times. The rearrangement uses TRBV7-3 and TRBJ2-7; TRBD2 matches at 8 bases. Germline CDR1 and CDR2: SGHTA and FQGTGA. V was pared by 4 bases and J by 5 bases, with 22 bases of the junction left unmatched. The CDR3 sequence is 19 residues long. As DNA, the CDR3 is TGTGCCAGCAGCTCCCTTCCCCTATCTAGCGGGTCTTCACTCGACGAGCAGTACTTC. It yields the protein CASSSLPLSSGSSLDEQYF.

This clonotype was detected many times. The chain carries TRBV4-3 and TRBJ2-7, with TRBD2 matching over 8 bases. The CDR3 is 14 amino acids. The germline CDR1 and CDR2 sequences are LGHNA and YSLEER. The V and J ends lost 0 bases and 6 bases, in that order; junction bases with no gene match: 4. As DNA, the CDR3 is TGCGCCAGCAGCCAAGACGGACTAGCTGCCGAGCAGTACTTC. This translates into CASSQDGLAAEQYF.

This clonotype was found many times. In nucleotides, the CDR3 is TGTGCCATCAGTCTGACAATGAACGAAAAACTGTTTTTT. Translated, it gives CAISLTMNEKLFF. J is TRBJ1-4 and V is TRBV10-3, with D hard to call. The CDR3 sequence is 13 residues long. From germline, CDR1 is ENHRY and CDR2 SYGVKD. V lost 5 bases and J lost 8, with 12 bases in between.

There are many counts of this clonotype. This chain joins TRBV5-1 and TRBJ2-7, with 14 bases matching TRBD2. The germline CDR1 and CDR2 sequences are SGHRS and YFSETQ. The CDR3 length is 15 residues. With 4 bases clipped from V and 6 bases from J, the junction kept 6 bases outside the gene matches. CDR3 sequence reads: CASSPKGLAGVEQYF. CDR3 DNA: TGCGCCAGCAGCCCAAAGGGACTAGCGGGAGTCGAGCAGTACTTC.

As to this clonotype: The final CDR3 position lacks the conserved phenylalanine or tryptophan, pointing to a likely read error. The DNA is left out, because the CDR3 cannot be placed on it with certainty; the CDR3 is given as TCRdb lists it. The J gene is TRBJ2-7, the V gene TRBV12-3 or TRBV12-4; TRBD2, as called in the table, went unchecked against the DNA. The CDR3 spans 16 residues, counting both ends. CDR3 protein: CASSHFREGLGYTFGS.

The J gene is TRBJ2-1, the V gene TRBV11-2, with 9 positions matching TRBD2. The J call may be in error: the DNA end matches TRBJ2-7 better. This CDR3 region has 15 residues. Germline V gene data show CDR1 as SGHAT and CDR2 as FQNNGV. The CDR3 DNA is TGTGCCAGCAGCAACGCGTTAGCGGGAGCCCACGAGCAGTACTTC. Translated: CASSNALAGAHEQYF.

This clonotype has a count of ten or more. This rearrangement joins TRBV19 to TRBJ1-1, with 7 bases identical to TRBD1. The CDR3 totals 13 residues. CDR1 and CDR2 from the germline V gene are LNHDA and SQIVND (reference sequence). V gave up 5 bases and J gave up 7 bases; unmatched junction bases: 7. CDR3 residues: CASSPANRGEAFF. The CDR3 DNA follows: TGTGCCAGTAGTCCCGCTAACAGGGGTGAAGCTTTCTTT.

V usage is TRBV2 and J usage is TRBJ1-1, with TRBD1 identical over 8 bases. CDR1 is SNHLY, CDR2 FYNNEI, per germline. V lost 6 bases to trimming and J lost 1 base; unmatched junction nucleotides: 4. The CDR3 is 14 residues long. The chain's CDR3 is CASRRTGTNTEAFF. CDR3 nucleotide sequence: TGTGCCAGCAGACGGACAGGGACGAACACTGAAGCTTTCTTT.

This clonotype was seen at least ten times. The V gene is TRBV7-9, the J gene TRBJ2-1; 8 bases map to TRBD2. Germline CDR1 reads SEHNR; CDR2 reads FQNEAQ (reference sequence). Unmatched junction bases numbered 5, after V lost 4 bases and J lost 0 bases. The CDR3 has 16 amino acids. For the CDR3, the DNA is TGTGCCAGCAGCTCGACTAGCGACCGCTCCTACAATGAGCAGTTCTTC. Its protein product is CASSSTSDRSYNEQFF.

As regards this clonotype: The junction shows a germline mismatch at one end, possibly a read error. The CDR3 nucleotides read TGTGCTAGCAGCTTAGAATCGGGGGAGCCCTACAATGAGCAGTTCTTC. It is translated as CASSLESGEPYNEQFF. The rearrangement joins TRBV7-6 to TRBJ2-1, with D perhaps matching TRBD2 (6 bases). From germline, CDR1 is SGHVS and CDR2 FNYEAQ. The CDR3 contains 16 residues.

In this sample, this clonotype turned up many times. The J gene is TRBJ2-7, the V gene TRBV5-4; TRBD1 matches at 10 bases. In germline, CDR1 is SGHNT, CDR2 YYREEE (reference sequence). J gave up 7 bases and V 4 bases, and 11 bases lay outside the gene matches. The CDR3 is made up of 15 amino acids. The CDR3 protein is CASSQGDRGGREQYF. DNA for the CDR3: TGTGCCAGCAGCCAAGGGGACAGGGGAGGGAGAGAGCAGTACTTC.

The CDR3 nucleotides read TGTGCCAGCAGCACCCGAAGCGGTTCCTACGAGCAGTACTTC. Its protein is CASSTRSGSYEQYF. V usage is TRBV27 and J usage is TRBJ2-1, with D tentatively TRBD2 (5 bases). The closer fit of TRBJ2-7 to the DNA end suggests the J call may be wrong. The CDR3 contains 14 residues. Germline V lookup: CDR1 MNHEY, CDR2 SMNVEV (reference sequence).

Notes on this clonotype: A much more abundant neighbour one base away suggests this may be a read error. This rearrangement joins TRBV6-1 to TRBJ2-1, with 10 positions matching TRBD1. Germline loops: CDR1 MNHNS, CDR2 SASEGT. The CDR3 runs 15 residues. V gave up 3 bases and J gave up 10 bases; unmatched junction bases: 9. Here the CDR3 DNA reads TGTGCCAGCAGTGAGCCGGGACAGGGGTTCTACGAGCAGTTCTTC. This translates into CASSEPGQGFYEQFF.

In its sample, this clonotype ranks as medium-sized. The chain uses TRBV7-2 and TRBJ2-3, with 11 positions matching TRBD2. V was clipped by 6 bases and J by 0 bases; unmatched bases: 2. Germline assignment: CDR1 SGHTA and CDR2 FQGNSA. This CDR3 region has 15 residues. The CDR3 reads CASRRTSGSTDTQYF. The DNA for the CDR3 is TGTGCCAGCAGGCGGACTAGCGGGAGCACAGATACGCAGTATTTT.